The 5 T cell receptor beta chains below all came from one sample that was sequenced in a study of identical twins. From the 5' RACE reads, TCRdb called clonotypes with MiXCR, one entry per CDR3 protein. Of approximately 590,000 distinct CDR3 sequences in the sample, roughly 9.9% were seen once. These same data were also listed under a study on yellow fever vaccine responses in identical twins.

Sequencing input: PBMCs. The receptors come from a woman aged 18-30 years in good health.

This clonotype was seen more than once but under ten times. The chain recombines TRBV5-1 with TRBJ2-7; no firm D call. V lost 2 bases, J lost 5 bases, and 11 bases lay in between. Germline CDR1 and CDR2: SGHRS and YFSETQ. The CDR3 runs 13 residues. CDR3 in DNA: TGCGCCAGCAGCTTTATATCTTCCAACGAGCAGTACTTC. Its protein is CASSFISSNEQYF.

This clonotype has more than one count but fewer than ten. This chain connects TRBV20-1 to TRBJ2-2; no firm D call. Trimming took off 3 bases at V and 4 bases at J, with 9 bases between the two ends. Germline CDR1 reads DFQATT; CDR2 reads SNEGSKA (reference sequence). This CDR3 is 13 amino acids long. In DNA form, the CDR3 reads TGCAGTGCTAGCGGGTTTAGCACCGGGGAGCTGTTTTTT. Its translation: CSASGFSTGELFF.

This clonotype was recorded many times. This chain joins TRBV20-1 and TRBJ2-7; tentative D call: TRBD2 (6 bases). Germline CDR1 reads DFQATT; CDR2 reads SNEGSKA (reference sequence). The CDR3 totals 13 residues. Trimming took 0 bases from V and 3 from J, leaving 9 bases between them. This CDR3 reads CSARDRGDYEQYF. CDR3 DNA sequence: TGCAGTGCTAGAGATCGCGGGGACTACGAGCAGTACTTC.

The J gene is TRBJ1-5, the V gene TRBV6-2 or TRBV6-3, with TRBD1 as a possible D gene (6 bases). This CDR3 has 15 residues. Germline V lookup: CDR1 MNHEY, CDR2 SVGEGT. Trimming cost V 5 bases and J 10 bases, with 21 bases left between them. The CDR3 coding sequence is TGTGCCAGCAGTGGCGAGGACAGTTTAATCAGTCCCCAGCATTTT. Amino acid sequence: CASSGEDSLISPQHF.

The chain carries TRBV20-1 and TRBJ2-3, with D perhaps TRBD1 (6 bases). This CDR3 contains 16 residues. The V gene lost 6 bases and the J gene lost 2 bases, with 21 bases spanning the gap. The germline gives CDR1 DFQATT, CDR2 SNEGSKA (reference sequence). The CDR3, as DNA: TGCAGTGCCGCCCTCCGGGACACCTCCCACACAGATACGCAGTATTTT. Residues: CSAALRDTSHTDTQYF.